The source of this TCR beta chain is a study of shared clonotypes between healthy human individuals (dated by TCRdb to 2020 to 2022). With respect to the entire study: The cohort comprised a couple of women and a few men aged 18 to 49 years. The study deeply sequenced blood TCR repertoires of several healthy adults to estimate repertoire size and the extent of clonotype sharing between individuals. To increase sequencing depth and limit assay-specific biases, TCR repertoire library preparation and sequencing were carried out by different laboratories using diverse techniques. Between about 0.9 and 9 billion PBMCs per donor were obtained by leukapheresis.

Study-wide conclusions, independent of this receptor: The genetic and exposure-history diversity represented was limited by the small number of donors. Based on pairwise subsampling, the degree of clonotype sharing among donors was expected to be affected by sequencing depth. Sampling was restricted to blood, and TCR repertoires in tissue are likely to differ from TCR repertoires in blood.

The donors were healthy, HIV-negative adults with no recently reported acute infections or vaccinations. Only Caucasian adults living in Nashville, Tennessee, USA were represented among the donors. In the unsorted samples, 70 million to 95 million PBMCs were counted, and genomic DNA was extracted using the QIAamp DNA Blood Mini kit. Blood was collected by leukapheresis, and PBMCs were isolated by Ficoll-Histopaque density gradient centrifugation and then cryopreserved in liquid nitrogen vapor phase. Its CDR3 holds 15 amino acids, cysteine through phenylalanine. The CDR3 DNA has 45 bases and is translated from base 1. CDR1 WNHNN and CDR2 SYGVQD were looked up in the germline V gene (reference sequence). A distance of 13 bases separates the germline ends of V and J, which lose 0 bases and 4 bases respectively. Notes on this clone: Its antigen is unknown. Per-base qualities were not stored, and no clone one base away is much larger.

TCR CDR3 regions were amplified from genomic DNA by multiplex PCR using the deep immunoSEQ assay. Extracted genomic DNA from each cell subset was spread evenly across all wells of several immunoSEQ 96-well plates, with each plate serving as a replicate. For unsorted PBMC, about 0.3 ug genomic DNA, equal to tens of thousands of T cell genomes, was loaded into each replicate PCR. Genomic DNA from unsorted PBMC was sequenced over ten immunoSEQ deep assay plates. The purified libraries were quantified using a Qubit 3.0 fluorometer, sized with a Bioanalyzer 2100, and then quantified again using the KAPA Library Quantification kit. A separate single-read 150-cycle Illumina NextSeq 550 flow cell was used to sequence each immunoSEQ 96-well plate. For the original study's pipeline: Because only junctional sequences without quality scores were contained in the immunoSEQ output, filtering matching that applied to full-length reads could not be performed. To assign V/J genes and CDR3, sequences were annotated against IMGT germline references using PyIR, a Python wrapper for IgBLAST v1.9. Reads with weak V/J assignments (E-value above 1e-6), missing CDR3, stop codons, out-of-frame junctions, or ambiguous translated residues were removed. V3J clonotypes were defined as sequences sharing the same inferred V gene, J gene, and CDR3 amino acid sequence. To compute the percentage overlap between repertoires, the number of shared unique clonotypes was divided by the size of the smaller repertoire. Repertoire richness was assessed with RTK rarefaction, the Chao1 estimator, and Recon v2.1 estimates of unobserved clonotypes. Not all clones reach the TCRdb copy of this immuneACCESS table, which keeps in-frame sequences only. Checked studies attribute under half of the gap to unresolved V genes and leave the rest unexplained. From that table come the V and J calls and clone size; the DNA was used to work out D and trimming. The sample table contains about 480,000 clones; only one count was recorded for less than 85% of them. 10% to 15% of the sample rests with the top ten.

What was sequenced was PBMCs. The TCR originated in a woman in her 40s in good health. Some clones in this sample may be carry-over from other donors' samples. This receptor chain uses TRBV10-1 and TRBJ2-7; a tentative D match to TRBD1 spans 6 bases. The CDR3 region reads CASSESLQGGYEQYF. The sequenced DNA is TGCGCCAGCAGTGAGTCGTTACAGGGCGGGTACGAGCAGTACTTC.